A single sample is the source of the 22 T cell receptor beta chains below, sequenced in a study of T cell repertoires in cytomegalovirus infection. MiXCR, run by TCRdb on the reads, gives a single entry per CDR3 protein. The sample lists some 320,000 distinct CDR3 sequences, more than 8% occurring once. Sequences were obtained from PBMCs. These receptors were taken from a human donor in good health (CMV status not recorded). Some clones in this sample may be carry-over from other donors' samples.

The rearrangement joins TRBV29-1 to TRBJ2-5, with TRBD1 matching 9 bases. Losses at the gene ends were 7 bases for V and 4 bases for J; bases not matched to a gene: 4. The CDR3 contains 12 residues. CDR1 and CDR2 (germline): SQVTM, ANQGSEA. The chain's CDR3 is CSALTGGETQYF. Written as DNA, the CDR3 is TGCAGCGCTCTGACAGGGGGAGAGACCCAGTACTTC.

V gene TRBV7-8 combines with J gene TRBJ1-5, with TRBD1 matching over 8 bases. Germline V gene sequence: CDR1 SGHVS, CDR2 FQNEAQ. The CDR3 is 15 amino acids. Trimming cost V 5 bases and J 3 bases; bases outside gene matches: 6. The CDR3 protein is CASSPPGGNNQPQHF. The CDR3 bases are TGTGCCAGCAGCCCCCCAGGGGGCAACAATCAGCCCCAGCATTTT.

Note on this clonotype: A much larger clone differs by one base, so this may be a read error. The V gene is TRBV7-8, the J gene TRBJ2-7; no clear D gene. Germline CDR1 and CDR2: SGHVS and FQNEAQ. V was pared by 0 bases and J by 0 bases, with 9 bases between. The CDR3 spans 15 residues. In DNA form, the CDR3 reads TGTGCCAGCAGCTTAGCTCGCTGTGGCTCCTACGAGCAGTACTTC. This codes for CASSLARCGSYEQYF.

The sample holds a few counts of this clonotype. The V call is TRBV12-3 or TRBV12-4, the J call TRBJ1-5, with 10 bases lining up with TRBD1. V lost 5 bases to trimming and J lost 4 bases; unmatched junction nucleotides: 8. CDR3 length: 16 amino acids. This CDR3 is CASSGPGTGDNQPQHF. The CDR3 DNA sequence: TGTGCCAGCAGTGGCCCCGGGACAGGGGATAATCAGCCCCAGCATTTT.

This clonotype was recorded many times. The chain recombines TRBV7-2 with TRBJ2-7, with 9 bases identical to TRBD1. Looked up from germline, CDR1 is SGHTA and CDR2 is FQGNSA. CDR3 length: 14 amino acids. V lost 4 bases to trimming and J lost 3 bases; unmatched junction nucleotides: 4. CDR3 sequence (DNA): TGTGCCAGCAGCTCCCGGACAGGGGACTACGAGCAGTACTTC. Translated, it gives CASSSRTGDYEQYF.

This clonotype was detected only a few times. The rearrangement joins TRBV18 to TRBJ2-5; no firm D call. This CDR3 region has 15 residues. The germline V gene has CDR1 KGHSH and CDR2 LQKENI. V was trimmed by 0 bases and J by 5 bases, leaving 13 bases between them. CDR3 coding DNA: TGTGCCAGCTCACCACCGGGCCGTACGCTGGAGACCCAGTACTTC. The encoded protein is CASSPPGRTLETQYF. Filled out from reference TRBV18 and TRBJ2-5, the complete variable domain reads NAGVMQNPRHLVRRRGQEARLRCSPMKGHSHVYWYRQLPEEGLKFMVYLQKENIIDESGMPKERFSAEFPKEGPSILRIQQVVRGDSAAYFCASSPPGRTLETQYFGPGTRLLVL.

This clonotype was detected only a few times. The CDR3 DNA reads as TGTGCCAGCAGCACACCCCGGACAGGCCAAGTCACAGATACGCAGTATTTT. This codes for CASSTPRTGQVTDTQYF. V gene TRBV6-2 or TRBV6-3 combines with J gene TRBJ2-3; 7 bases are a match to TRBD1. The V gene's germline CDR1 is MNHEY and CDR2 SVGEGT. There are 17 residues in the CDR3. J lost 2 bases, V lost 6 bases, and 14 bases had no gene match.

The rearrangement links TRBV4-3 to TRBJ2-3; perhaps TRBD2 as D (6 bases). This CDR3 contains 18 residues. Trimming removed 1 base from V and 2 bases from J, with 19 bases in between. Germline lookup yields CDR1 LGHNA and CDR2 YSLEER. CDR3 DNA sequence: TGCGCCAGCAGCCAAGGAATAGGTGGGAGGTATGCCACAGATACGCAGTATTTT. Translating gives CASSQGIGGRYATDTQYF.

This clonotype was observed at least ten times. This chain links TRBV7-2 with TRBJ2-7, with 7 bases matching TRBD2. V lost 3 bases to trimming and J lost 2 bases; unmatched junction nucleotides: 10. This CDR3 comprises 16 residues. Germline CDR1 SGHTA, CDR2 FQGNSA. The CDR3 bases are TGTGCCAGCAGCTTCCCCCTGGGGGAGGGCACCTACGAGCAGTACTTC. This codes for CASSFPLGEGTYEQYF.

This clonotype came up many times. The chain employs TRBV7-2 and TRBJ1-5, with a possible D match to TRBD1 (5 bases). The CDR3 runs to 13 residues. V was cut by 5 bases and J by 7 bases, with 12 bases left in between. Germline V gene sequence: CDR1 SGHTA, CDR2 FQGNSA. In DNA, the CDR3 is TGTGCCAGCAGCGTAAGTGGGGACCAGCCCCAGCATTTT. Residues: CASSVSGDQPQHF.

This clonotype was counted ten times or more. The CDR3 protein is CASSPYQGWGYTF. The CDR3 DNA sequence: TGTGCCAGCAGTCCATACCAGGGGTGGGGCTACACCTTC. This rearrangement joins TRBV7-2 to TRBJ1-2; maybe TRBD1 (6 bases). Trimming pared 6 bases from V and 8 bases from J, leaving 16 bases between. This CDR3 is 13 amino acids long. Germline CDR1 SGHTA, CDR2 FQGNSA.

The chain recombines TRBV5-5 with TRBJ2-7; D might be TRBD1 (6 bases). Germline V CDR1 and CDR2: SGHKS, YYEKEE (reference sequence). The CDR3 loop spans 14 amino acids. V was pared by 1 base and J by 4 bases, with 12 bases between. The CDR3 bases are TGTGCCAGCAGCTTGTCACAGGGAATTTACGAGCAGTACTTC. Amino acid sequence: CASSLSQGIYEQYF.

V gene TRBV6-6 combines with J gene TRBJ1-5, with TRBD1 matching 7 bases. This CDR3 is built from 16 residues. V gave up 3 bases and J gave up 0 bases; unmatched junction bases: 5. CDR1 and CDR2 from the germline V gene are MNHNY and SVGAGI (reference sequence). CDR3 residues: CASSYGTAYSNQPQHF. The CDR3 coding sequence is TGTGCCAGCAGTTATGGGACAGCATATAGCAATCAGCCCCAGCATTTT.

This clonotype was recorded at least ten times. The CDR3 DNA is TGTGCCAGCAGCTTAGGTAGGGACAGCACAGATACGCAGTATTTT. It encodes CASSLGRDSTDTQYF. The chain has TRBV7-2 and TRBJ2-3; D is possibly TRBD1 or TRBD2 (5 bases each). V dropped 1 base and J dropped 0 bases, with 8 bases sitting between them. This CDR3 has 15 amino acids. Germline CDR1 SGHTA, CDR2 FQGNSA.

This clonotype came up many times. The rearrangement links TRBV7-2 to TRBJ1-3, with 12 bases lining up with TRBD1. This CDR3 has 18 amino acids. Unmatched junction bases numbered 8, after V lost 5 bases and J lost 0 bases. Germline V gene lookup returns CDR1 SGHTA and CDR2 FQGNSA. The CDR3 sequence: CASSTGTGGPFSGNTIYF. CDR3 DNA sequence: TGTGCCAGCAGCACCGGGACAGGGGGCCCCTTCTCTGGAAACACCATATATTTT. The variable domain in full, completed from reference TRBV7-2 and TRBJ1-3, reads GAGVSQSPSNKVTEKGKDVELRCDPISGHTALYWYRQSLGQGLEFLIYFQGNSAPDKSGLPSDRFSAERTGGSVSTLTIQRTQQEDSAVYLCASSTGTGGPFSGNTIYFGEGSWLTVV.

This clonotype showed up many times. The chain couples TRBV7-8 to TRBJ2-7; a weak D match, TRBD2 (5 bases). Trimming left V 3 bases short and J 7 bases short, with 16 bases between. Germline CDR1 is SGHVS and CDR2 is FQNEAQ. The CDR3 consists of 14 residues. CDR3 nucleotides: TGTGCCAGCAGCTTTGCTACTAGGGTCGGAGAGCAGTACTTC. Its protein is CASSFATRVGEQYF.

The CDR3 DNA reads TGTGCCAGCAGTTATCGGGGTGGGAGAAACTCCTACGAGCAGTACTTC. Amino acids: CASSYRGGRNSYEQYF. The chain carries TRBV27 and TRBJ2-7, with D perhaps TRBD2 (5 bases). Germline CDR1 and CDR2: MNHEY and SMNVEV (reference sequence). Trimming stripped 4 bases from V and 0 bases from J, with 16 bases between. The CDR3 extends over 16 amino acids.

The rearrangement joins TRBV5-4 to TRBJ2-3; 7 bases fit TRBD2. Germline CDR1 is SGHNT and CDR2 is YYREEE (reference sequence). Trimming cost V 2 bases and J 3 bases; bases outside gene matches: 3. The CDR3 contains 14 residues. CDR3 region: CASSLPGGTDTQYF. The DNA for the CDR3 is TGTGCCAGCAGCTTACCGGGGGGAACAGATACGCAGTATTTT.

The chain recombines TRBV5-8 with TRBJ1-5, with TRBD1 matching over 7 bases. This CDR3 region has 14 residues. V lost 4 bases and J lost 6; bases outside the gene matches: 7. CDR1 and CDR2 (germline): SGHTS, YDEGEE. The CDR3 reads CASSRGTVPQPQHF. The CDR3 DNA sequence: TGTGCCAGCAGCCGAGGGACAGTTCCTCAGCCCCAGCATTTT.

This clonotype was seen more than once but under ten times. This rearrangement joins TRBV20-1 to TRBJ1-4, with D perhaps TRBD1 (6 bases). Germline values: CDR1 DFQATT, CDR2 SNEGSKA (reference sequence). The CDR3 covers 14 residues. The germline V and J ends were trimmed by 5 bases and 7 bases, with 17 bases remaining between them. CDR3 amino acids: CSAPSTGPGEKLFF. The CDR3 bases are TGCAGTGCTCCCTCTACAGGGCCGGGTGAAAAACTGTTTTTT.

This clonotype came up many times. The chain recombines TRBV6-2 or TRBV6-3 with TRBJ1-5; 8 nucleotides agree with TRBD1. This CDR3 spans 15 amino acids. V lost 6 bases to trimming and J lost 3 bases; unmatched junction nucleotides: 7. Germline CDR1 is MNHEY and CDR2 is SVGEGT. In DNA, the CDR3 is TGTGCCAGCAGCTTCCCAGGGGGCCACAATCAGCCCCAGCATTTT. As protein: CASSFPGGHNQPQHF.

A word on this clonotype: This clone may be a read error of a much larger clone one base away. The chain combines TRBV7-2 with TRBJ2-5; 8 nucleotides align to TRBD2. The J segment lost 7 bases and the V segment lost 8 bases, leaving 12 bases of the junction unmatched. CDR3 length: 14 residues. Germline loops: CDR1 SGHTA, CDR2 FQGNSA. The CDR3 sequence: CASQGAGGGVTQYF. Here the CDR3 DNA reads TGTGCCAGCCAAGGTGCGGGGGGAGGGGTGACCCAGTACTTC.